This TCR beta chain was recorded in a study of T-cell reconstitution after alpha-beta-depleted transplantation in children. It was with unique molecular identifiers that the TCRbeta library was prepared. TCRdb re-called the PCR reads with MiXCR, one entry per CDR3 protein. The sample records about 540,000 distinct CDR3 sequences, 27% being singletons. The CDR3 has 17 amino acids. The J segment lost 0 bases and the V segment lost 4 bases, leaving 13 bases of the junction unmatched. The germline gives CDR1 SGHRS, CDR2 YFSETQ. Here the sequenced sample was PBMCs, taken before TCRalphabeta/CD19-depleted stem cell transplant. The source is a boy under two years old with Wiskott-Aldrich syndrome, due to receive a stem cell transplant. The chain couples TRBV5-1 to TRBJ2-7, with 7 bases matching TRBD1. CDR3 sequence (DNA): TGCGCCAGCAGCCCCGGACAGGTCGACCGTAGCTCCTACGAGCAGTACTTC. It translates to CASSPGQVDRSSYEQYF. Together with reference TRBV5-1 and TRBJ2-7, the CDR3 gives the full variable domain: KAGVTQTPRYLIKTRGQQVTLSCSPISGHRSVSWYQQTPGQGLQFLFEYFSETQRNKGNFPGRFSGRQFSNSRSEMNVSTLELGDSALYLCASSPGQVDRSSYEQYFGPGTRLTVT.